The rows below give T cell receptor beta chains drawn from one sample of a study of blood T cell repertoires in COVID-19. Produced via immunoSEQ multiplex PCR; TCRdb's table is partial and in-frame only. The sample shows approximately 150,000 clones, roughly nine tenths of them seen only once. Input material: peripheral blood. The source is a human donor in a cohort sampled during active COVID-19. CDR3s include the opening cysteine and the closing phenylalanine or tryptophan. D genes are given only for firm matches. Only part of the rows carry a size: once, few, many, or a class if the clone is expanded.

size	J	V	D	DNA	CDR3
-	TRBJ1-5	TRBV30	-	TGTGCCTGGAGTCAAGGAGTGGAACAGCCCCAGCATTTT	CAWSQGVEQPQHF
-	TRBJ2-1	TRBV5-4	TRBD2	TGTGCCAGCGGTCCGGGACTAGCGGGGGGAAGCAATGAGCAGTTCTTC	CASGPGLAGGSNEQFF
-	TRBJ1-5	TRBV6-1	TRBD1	TGTGCCAGCAGTGAGGCAGGGGGCAGCAATCAGCCCCAGCATTTT	CASSEAGGSNQPQHF
few	TRBJ1-1	TRBV30	-	TGTGCCTGGAGGGCGGGGAACACTGAAGCTTTCTTT	CAWRAGNTEAFF
-	TRBJ2-7	TRBV5-4	TRBD1	TGTGCCAGCAGTTCCGGGACAGCCGTATCCTACGAGCAGTACTTC	CASSSGTAVSYEQYF
many	TRBJ2-6	TRBV28	-	TGTGCCAGCAGCCTACAGGGTAGCCTCTCTGGGGCCAACGTCCTGACTTTC	CASSLQGSLSGANVLTF
-	TRBJ1-2	TRBV18	TRBD1	TGTGCCAGCTCCCCGAAGACAGGGGGCGACGGCTACACCTTC	CASSPKTGGDGYTF
-	TRBJ2-2	TRBV7-8	TRBD2	TGTGCCAGCAGCAGTAGCGGGAGGGTGGGGGAGCTGTTTTTT	CASSSSGRVGELFF
few	TRBJ2-7	TRBV30	TRBD1	TGTGCCTGGAGTCCGATGACAGGGGGCCTCGAGCAGTACTTC	CAWSPMTGGLEQYF
-	TRBJ2-7	TRBV6-1	-	TGTGCCAGCAGTGATCCACGGCGGGTCCCCTACGAGCAGTACTTC	CASSDPRRVPYEQYF
-	TRBJ2-7	TRBV19	TRBD2	TGTGCCAGTAGTATGTCCGGACTAGCGGGGATTGAGCAGTACTTC	CASSMSGLAGIEQYF
-	TRBJ2-2	TRBV7-8	TRBD1	TGTGCCAGCAGCACCCGACGGACAGGGGACACCGGGGAGCTGTTTTTT	CASSTRRTGDTGELFF
-	TRBJ2-7	TRBV10-3	-	TGTGCCATCAAGGGTAGCGTAACTTACGAGCAGTACTTC	CAIKGSVTYEQYF
-	TRBJ2-2	TRBV10-3	TRBD1	TGTGCCATCAGTGAGTCAGCAGGGGGCTCAAACACCGGGGAGCTGTTTTTT	CAISESAGGSNTGELFF
-	TRBJ2-1	TRBV30	TRBD2	TGTGCCTGGAGAAGACAGGGCGGGAGGGGGTACAATGAGCAGTTCTTC	CAWRRQGGRGYNEQFF
-	TRBJ2-7	TRBV28	-	TGTGCCAGCAGTGTGAGCTCCTACGAGCAGTACTTC	CASSVSSYEQYF
-	TRBJ2-5	TRBV5-1	-	TGCGCCAGCAGCTTGCAGGGCGCGAGGGAGACCCAGTACTTC	CASSLQGARETQYF
-	TRBJ2-7	TRBV2	TRBD2	TGTGCCAGCAGTGTGACGGGGGGAGGCTACGAGCAGTACTTC	CASSVTGGGYEQYF
-	TRBJ1-1	TRBV2	-	TGTGCCAGCAGTAACAGGGTCATGAACACTGAAGCTTTCTTT	CASSNRVMNTEAFF
-	TRBJ1-2	TRBV5-6	-	TGTGCCAGCAGCGACGGACCGACTACTAACTATGGCTACACCTTC	CASSDGPTTNYGYTF
-	TRBJ2-2	TRBV9	TRBD2	TGTGCCAGCAGCGTAGCCCCGTGGGGACTAGATCCCGGGGAGCTGTTTTTT	CASSVAPWGLDPGELFF
-	TRBJ2-7	TRBV4-3	-	TGCGCCAGCAGCCAAGATCGAGGGTCCTACGAGCAGTACTTC	CASSQDRGSYEQYF
few	TRBJ2-7	TRBV3-1/TRBV3-2	TRBD1	TGTGCCAGCAGCCCAGCCGGGACAGGGGGGTTTCAGTTAGGCGAGCAGTACTTC	CASSPAGTGGFQLGEQYF
-	TRBJ1-2	TRBV28	-	TGTGCCAGCTCGCCCGGGGGTTGGGACTATGGCTACACCTTC	CASSPGGWDYGYTF
-	TRBJ2-6	TRBV25-1	-	TGTGCCAGCAGTCCACTCTCCGGGGCCAACGTCCTGACTTTC	CASSPLSGANVLTF
-	TRBJ2-7	TRBV6-5	-	TGTGCCAGCAGTTTTAGCGCCGAGCAGTACTTC	CASSFSAEQYF
-	TRBJ2-7	TRBV9	TRBD2	TGTGCCAGCAGCGCCGCGACTAGCGGGACTTACTACGAGCAGTACTTC	CASSAATSGTYYEQYF
-	TRBJ2-5	TRBV3-1/TRBV3-2	TRBD2	TGTGCCAGCAGCCGATGGAAGAAGCGGGAGGGTCTAGAGACCCAGTACTTC	CASSRWKKREGLETQYF
-	TRBJ1-1	TRBV10-3	TRBD1	TGTGCCATCAGTGACCCCGCCAACAGGGGACGCACTGAAGCTTTCTTT	CAISDPANRGRTEAFF
-	TRBJ1-4	TRBV12-3/TRBV12-4	-	TGTGCCAGCAGTTTGTCAGAGGAACTGTTTTTT	CASSLSEELFF
-	TRBJ1-1	TRBV2	-	TGTGCCAGCTCCTTGAGGTTGACTGAAGCTTTCTTT	CASSLRLTEAFF
-	TRBJ2-7	TRBV5-1	TRBD2	TGCGCCAGCAGCCCCCTCGGGACTAGCAACTCCTACGAGCAGTACTTC	CASSPLGTSNSYEQYF
once	TRBJ2-1	TRBV5-8	TRBD1	TGTGCCAGCAGCTTACGAACAGGGGACATACGCAATGAGCAGTTCTTC	CASSLRTGDIRNEQFF
-	TRBJ1-1	TRBV6-2/TRBV6-3	-	TGTGCCAGCAGTAACCGGGAGAACACTGAAGCTTTCTTT	CASSNRENTEAFF
-	TRBJ2-3	TRBV7-9	-	TGTGCCAGCAGCTCCCGACACCAGAGCACAGATACGCAGTATTTT	CASSSRHQSTDTQYF
-	TRBJ2-7	TRBV5-1	TRBD1	TGCGCCAGCAGCTTGGCCTTAGGGACAGGCGGAGGGTACGAGCAGTACTTC	CASSLALGTGGGYEQYF
-	TRBJ2-7	TRBV27	-	TGTGCCAGCAGTTTATCGCCAGGGGCTCACGAGCAGTACTTC	CASSLSPGAHEQYF
-	TRBJ2-5	TRBV3-1/TRBV3-2	-	TGTGCCAGCAGCCAGGGACTGAATTCGGAGACCCAGTACTTC	CASSQGLNSETQYF
-	TRBJ1-3	TRBV5-6	-	TGTGCCAGCAGCCCCGGCGCAGGGTGGGCCTCTGGAAACACCATATATTTT	CASSPGAGWASGNTIYF
few	TRBJ1-5	TRBV6-5	-	TGTGCCAGCAGCCAGGGGCATAGCAATCAGCCCCAGCATTTT	CASSQGHSNQPQHF
-	TRBJ2-2	TRBV7-3	TRBD2	TGTGCCAGCAGCTTAACGGGACTAGCGGGGGCATATTTTTCCGGGGAGCTGTTTTTT	CASSLTGLAGAYFSGELFF
once	TRBJ2-7	TRBV11-1	TRBD1	TGTGCCAGCAGCTATCGCCGGGACAGGGGGCGCGAGCAGTACTTC	CASSYRRDRGREQYF
-	TRBJ1-2	TRBV7-9	TRBD1	TGTGCCAGCAGCTCCCCGGGACAGGAGATAATCTATGGCTACACCTTC	CASSSPGQEIIYGYTF
-	TRBJ2-3	TRBV3-1/TRBV3-2	-	TGTGCCAGCAGCCAGGAAGGAAATTTGGGCGATACGCAGTATTTT	CASSQEGNLGDTQYF
-	TRBJ1-2	TRBV2	TRBD1	TGTGCCAGCAGTGAGACAGGGAACTATGGCTACACCTTC	CASSETGNYGYTF
-	TRBJ1-3	TRBV6-5	TRBD1	TGTGCCAGTACGACAGGGAGCTCTGGAAACACCATATATTTT	CASTTGSSGNTIYF
-	TRBJ2-7	TRBV6-2/TRBV6-3	TRBD2	TGTGCCAGCAGCCGGAGGACTAGCGGGGCCGTCTACGAGCAGTACTTC	CASSRRTSGAVYEQYF
-	TRBJ1-2	TRBV7-2	TRBD1	TGTGCCAGCAGCCAAACAGGGGGCGGGTATGGCTACACCTTC	CASSQTGGGYGYTF
-	TRBJ2-5	TRBV6-5	-	TGTGCCAGCAGTTCTTTTTCGTCGGAAGGAGTGGGCCAGTACTTC	CASSSFSSEGVGQYF
-	TRBJ1-4	TRBV3-1/TRBV3-2	-	TGTGCCAGCAGCCAAGATTGGGTCAGGGTTGAAAAACTGTTTTTT	CASSQDWVRVEKLFF
-	TRBJ1-1	TRBV7-2	-	TGTGCCAGCAGCTTAGTTGGGCAGGGCCGTCGAGCTTTCTTT	CASSLVGQGRRAFF
-	TRBJ2-1	TRBV7-6	TRBD2	TGTGCCAGCAGCCAAAGCGGGGGGGCCAACAATGAGCAGTTCTTC	CASSQSGGANNEQFF
-	TRBJ2-1	TRBV11-1	-	TGTGCCAGCAGCTTAGGACAGTGGATAAACTACAATGAGCAGTTCTTC	CASSLGQWINYNEQFF
-	TRBJ2-3	TRBV10-1	TRBD1	TGCGCCAGCAGTTCGGACAGGCACAGCACAGATACGCAGTATTTT	CASSSDRHSTDTQYF
-	TRBJ2-1	TRBV12-5	TRBD1	TGTGCTAGTGGTTTGGTAGGGACAGCCTACAATGAGCAGTTCTTC	CASGLVGTAYNEQFF